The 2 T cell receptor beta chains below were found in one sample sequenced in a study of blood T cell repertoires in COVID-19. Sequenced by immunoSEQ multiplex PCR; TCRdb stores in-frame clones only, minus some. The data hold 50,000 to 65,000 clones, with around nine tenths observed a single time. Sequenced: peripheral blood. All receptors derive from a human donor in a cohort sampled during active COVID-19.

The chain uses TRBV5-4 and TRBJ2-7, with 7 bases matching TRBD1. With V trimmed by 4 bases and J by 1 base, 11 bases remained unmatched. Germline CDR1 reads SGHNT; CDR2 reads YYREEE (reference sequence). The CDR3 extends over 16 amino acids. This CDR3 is CASSAGTAVGSYEQYF. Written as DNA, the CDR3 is TGTGCCAGCAGCGCCGGGACAGCGGTCGGGTCCTACGAGCAGTACTTC.

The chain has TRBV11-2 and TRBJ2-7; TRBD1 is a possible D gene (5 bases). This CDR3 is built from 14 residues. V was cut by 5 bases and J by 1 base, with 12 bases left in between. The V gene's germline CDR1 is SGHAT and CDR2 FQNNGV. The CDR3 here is CASSHPGRSYEQYF. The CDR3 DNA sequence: TGTGCCAGCAGCCACCCAGGGCGATCCTACGAGCAGTACTTC.